This record covers a single TCR beta chain. V lost 6 bases to trimming and J lost 3 bases; unmatched junction nucleotides: 9. The CDR3 is 14 amino acids. Germline lookup yields CDR1 SGHRS and CDR2 YFSETQ. The data were obtained in a study of T-cell reconstitution after alpha-beta-depleted transplantation in children. Molecular barcoding with unique molecular identifiers was used for the TCRbeta library. TCRdb independently ran MiXCR on the PCR reads; one entry per CDR3 protein. The sample lists about a million distinct CDR3 sequences, 25% to 30% occurring once. This clonotype was sampled from a boy in the first two years of life who had a stem cell transplant for SCID, so the T cells may come from the graft donor. This chain connects TRBV5-1 to TRBJ2-7; 7 positions match TRBD1. The material was PBMCs, mostly from graft donor cells, obtained 360 days after TCRalphabeta/CD19-depleted stem cell transplant. Here the CDR3 DNA reads TGCGCCAGCAAGACAGGGTTAGGGTACTACGAGCAGTACTTC. Its protein product is CASKTGLGYYEQYF.